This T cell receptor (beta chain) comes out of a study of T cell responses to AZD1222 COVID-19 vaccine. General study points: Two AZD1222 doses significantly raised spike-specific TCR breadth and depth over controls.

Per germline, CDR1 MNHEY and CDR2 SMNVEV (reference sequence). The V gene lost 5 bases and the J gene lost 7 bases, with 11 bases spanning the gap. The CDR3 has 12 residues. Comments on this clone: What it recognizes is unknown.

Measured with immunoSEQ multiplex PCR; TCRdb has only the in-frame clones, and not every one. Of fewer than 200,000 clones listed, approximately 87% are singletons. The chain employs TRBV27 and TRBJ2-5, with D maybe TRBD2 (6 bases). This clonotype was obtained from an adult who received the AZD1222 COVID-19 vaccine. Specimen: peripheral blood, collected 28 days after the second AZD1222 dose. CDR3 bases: TGTGCCAGCAGTCCAGGCGGGGTGACCCAGTACTTC. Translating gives CASSPGGVTQYF.